These 7 T cell receptor beta chains were sequenced from one sample in a study of cytomegalovirus exposure and HLA in healthy donors (dated by TCRdb to the late 2010s). Libraries were made using the immunoSEQ multiplex PCR assay. The multiplex PCR relied on a mix of 60 forward primers for TCR Vbeta segments and 13 reverse primers for TCR Jbeta segments. TCRdb holds this immuneACCESS table with in-frame rearrangements only. Some clones are missing; in checked studies, unresolved V genes explain under half, and the rest has no known cause. The table for this sample lists some 140,000 clones; around 80% of them were counted only once. The ten top clones hold about 2.2% of the sample. Sequenced sample: PBMCs. The receptors here all came from a man aged 25-40 years in good health and CMV-seronegative.

The chain couples TRBV5-6 to TRBJ2-6; D is unclear. This CDR3 is 18 amino acids long. Germline V gene data show CDR1 as SGHDT and CDR2 as YYEEEE. Between the trimmed V and J ends, which lost 0 bases and 0 bases, there was a span of 13 bases. Written as DNA, the CDR3 is TGTGCCAGCAGCTTGGCCCAGGAAAGGTTCTCTGGGGCCAACGTCCTGACTTTC. Translating gives CASSLAQERFSGANVLTF.

CDR3 sequence: CSVPGGSSYEQYF. The CDR3 nucleotides read TGCAGCGTTCCCGGCGGGAGCTCCTACGAGCAGTACTTC. The chain couples TRBV29-1 to TRBJ2-5, with 7 bases fitting TRBD2. The J call may be faulty, since TRBJ2-7 better matches the DNA end. This CDR3 contains 13 residues. CDR1 is SQVTM and CDR2 is ANQGSEA in the germline V gene.

V and J are TRBV30 and TRBJ2-7; D might be TRBD2 (6 bases). Trimming took off 5 bases at V and 4 bases at J, with 12 bases between the two ends. Germline-derived CDR1 and CDR2 are GTSNPN and SVGIG (reference sequence). This CDR3 contains 12 residues. For the CDR3, the DNA is TGTGCCTGGGCCGGGACTGTTTACGAGCAGTACTTC. Protein: CAWAGTVYEQYF.

This chain joins TRBV5-4 and TRBJ2-3, with 9 bases lining up with TRBD2. In germline, CDR1 is SGHNT, CDR2 YYREEE (reference sequence). The CDR3 has 15 residues. Trimming at V came to 1 base and at J to 3 bases, leaving 3 bases not matched to a gene. The CDR3 region has the DNA TGTGCCAGCAGCTTGAAGGCGGGAGGGACAGATACGCAGTATTTT. Protein: CASSLKAGGTDTQYF. Full variable domain (missing parts from reference TRBV5-4 and TRBJ2-3): ETGVTQSPTHLIKTRGQQVTLRCSSQSGHNTVSWYQQALGQGPQFIFQYYREEENGRGNFPPRFSGLQFPNYSSELNVNALELDDSALYLCASSLKAGGTDTQYFGPGTRLTVL.

This clone was found once. The chain is built from TRBV7-9 and TRBJ2-3; 11 positions match TRBD2. Germline V gives CDR1 SEHNR, CDR2 FQNEAQ (reference sequence). The CDR3 length is 15 residues. The V and J ends lost 4 bases and 4 bases, in that order; junction bases with no gene match: 4. CDR3 nucleotides: TGTGCCAGCAGCTCCCTTAGCGGGAGGGCAGATACGCAGTATTTT. It yields the protein CASSSLSGRADTQYF.

This chain uses TRBV5-1 with TRBJ1-1; 8 bases are shared with TRBD1. The ends lost 5 bases at V and 0 bases at J; junction bases unmatched: 6. Germline CDR1 is SGHRS and CDR2 is YFSETQ. The CDR3 totals 15 residues. DNA for the CDR3: TGCGCCAGCAGGGAGGACAGGGTTTTGAACACTGAAGCTTTCTTT. Protein sequence: CASREDRVLNTEAFF.

The chain uses TRBV6-6 and TRBJ2-2, with D possibly TRBD1 on 6 matching bases. The germline V gene has CDR1 MNHNY and CDR2 SVGAGI (reference sequence). CDR3 length: 10 amino acids. Trimming removed 6 bases from V and 11 bases from J, with 7 bases in between. The CDR3 reads CASSRGELFF. The CDR3 nucleotides are TGTGCCAGCAGCAGGGGTGAGCTGTTTTTT.